This T cell receptor (beta chain) was recovered during a study of CD8 T cells in ankylosing spondylitis. At least ten counts were recorded for this clonotype. Its target is not known. Using its own MiXCR run on the 5' RACE reads, TCRdb lists one record per CDR3 protein. The sample includes roughly 100,000 distinct CDR3 sequences, 20% to 30% seen only once; the top ten take about 12%. Regarding the study as a whole: The disease-linked clones had a CD8+ phenotype and low blood frequencies. Reports say disease-linked clones showed up significantly more in matched ankylosing spondylitis synovial fluid. There was a TCR beta motif, made of roughly eight highly homologous variants, that appeared characteristic of ankylosing spondylitis blood. Earlier work had already found some motif variants in reactive arthritis synovial fluid and blood.

The CDR3 extends over 15 amino acids. CDR1 and CDR2 (germline): KGHSH, LQKENI. Between the trimmed V and J ends, which lost 3 bases and 8 bases, there was a span of 17 bases. The V call is TRBV18, the J call TRBJ2-1, with D possibly matching TRBD1 (5 bases). The sequencing sample was made of synovial fluid, either unsorted or a sorted T cell fraction (not recorded which). This clonotype was sampled from a male donor with ankylosing spondylitis. Written as DNA, the CDR3 is TGTGCCAGCTCACCCACAGGACCAACCGGCGATGAGCAGTTCTTC. Its translation: CASSPTGPTGDEQFF.